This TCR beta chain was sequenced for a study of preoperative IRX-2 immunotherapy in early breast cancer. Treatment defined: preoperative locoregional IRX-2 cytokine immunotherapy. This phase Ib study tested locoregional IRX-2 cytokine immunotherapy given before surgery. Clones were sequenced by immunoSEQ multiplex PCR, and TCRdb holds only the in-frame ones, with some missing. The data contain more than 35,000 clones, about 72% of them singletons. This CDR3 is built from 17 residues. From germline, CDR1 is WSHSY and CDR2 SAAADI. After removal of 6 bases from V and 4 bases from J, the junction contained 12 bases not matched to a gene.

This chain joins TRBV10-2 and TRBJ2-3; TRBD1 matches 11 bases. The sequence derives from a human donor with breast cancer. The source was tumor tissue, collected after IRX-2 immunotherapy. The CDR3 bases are TGCGCCAGCAGCCGGGACAGGGGGTTAGATAAGGCAGATACGCAGTATTTT. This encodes CASSRDRGLDKADTQYF.